This TCR beta chain comes out of a study of shared clonotypes between healthy human individuals. Several immunoSEQ plates received, in even portions, the genomic DNA of each subset. Data came from immunoSEQ multiplex PCR; TCRdb stores just in-frame clones and leaves some out. The sample includes about 640,000 clones, 55% to 75% seen only once; the top ten take about 2%. A CD45RA-negative memory subset and a CD45RA+ naive subset were separated from the CD4+ cells. This clone was recorded a few times. The antigen is not known. Study results and limitations: Sampling was confined to blood; repertoires within tissues likely differ.

The germline V gene has CDR1 SNHLY and CDR2 FYNNEI. CDR3 length: 14 residues. V trimming: 5 bases; J trimming: 5 bases; junction bases outside the gene matches: 7. The TCR sequence derives from a woman aged 25 to 39 in good health. Sequenced material: memory CD4+ T cells sorted from blood. Specified subset: CD45RA-negative fraction. V is TRBV2 and J is TRBJ2-7; 9 nucleotides agree with TRBD1. The CDR3 coding sequence is TGTGCCAGCAGTATACCGGGACAGGGTCACGAGCAGTACTTC. Translation gives CASSIPGQGHEQYF.